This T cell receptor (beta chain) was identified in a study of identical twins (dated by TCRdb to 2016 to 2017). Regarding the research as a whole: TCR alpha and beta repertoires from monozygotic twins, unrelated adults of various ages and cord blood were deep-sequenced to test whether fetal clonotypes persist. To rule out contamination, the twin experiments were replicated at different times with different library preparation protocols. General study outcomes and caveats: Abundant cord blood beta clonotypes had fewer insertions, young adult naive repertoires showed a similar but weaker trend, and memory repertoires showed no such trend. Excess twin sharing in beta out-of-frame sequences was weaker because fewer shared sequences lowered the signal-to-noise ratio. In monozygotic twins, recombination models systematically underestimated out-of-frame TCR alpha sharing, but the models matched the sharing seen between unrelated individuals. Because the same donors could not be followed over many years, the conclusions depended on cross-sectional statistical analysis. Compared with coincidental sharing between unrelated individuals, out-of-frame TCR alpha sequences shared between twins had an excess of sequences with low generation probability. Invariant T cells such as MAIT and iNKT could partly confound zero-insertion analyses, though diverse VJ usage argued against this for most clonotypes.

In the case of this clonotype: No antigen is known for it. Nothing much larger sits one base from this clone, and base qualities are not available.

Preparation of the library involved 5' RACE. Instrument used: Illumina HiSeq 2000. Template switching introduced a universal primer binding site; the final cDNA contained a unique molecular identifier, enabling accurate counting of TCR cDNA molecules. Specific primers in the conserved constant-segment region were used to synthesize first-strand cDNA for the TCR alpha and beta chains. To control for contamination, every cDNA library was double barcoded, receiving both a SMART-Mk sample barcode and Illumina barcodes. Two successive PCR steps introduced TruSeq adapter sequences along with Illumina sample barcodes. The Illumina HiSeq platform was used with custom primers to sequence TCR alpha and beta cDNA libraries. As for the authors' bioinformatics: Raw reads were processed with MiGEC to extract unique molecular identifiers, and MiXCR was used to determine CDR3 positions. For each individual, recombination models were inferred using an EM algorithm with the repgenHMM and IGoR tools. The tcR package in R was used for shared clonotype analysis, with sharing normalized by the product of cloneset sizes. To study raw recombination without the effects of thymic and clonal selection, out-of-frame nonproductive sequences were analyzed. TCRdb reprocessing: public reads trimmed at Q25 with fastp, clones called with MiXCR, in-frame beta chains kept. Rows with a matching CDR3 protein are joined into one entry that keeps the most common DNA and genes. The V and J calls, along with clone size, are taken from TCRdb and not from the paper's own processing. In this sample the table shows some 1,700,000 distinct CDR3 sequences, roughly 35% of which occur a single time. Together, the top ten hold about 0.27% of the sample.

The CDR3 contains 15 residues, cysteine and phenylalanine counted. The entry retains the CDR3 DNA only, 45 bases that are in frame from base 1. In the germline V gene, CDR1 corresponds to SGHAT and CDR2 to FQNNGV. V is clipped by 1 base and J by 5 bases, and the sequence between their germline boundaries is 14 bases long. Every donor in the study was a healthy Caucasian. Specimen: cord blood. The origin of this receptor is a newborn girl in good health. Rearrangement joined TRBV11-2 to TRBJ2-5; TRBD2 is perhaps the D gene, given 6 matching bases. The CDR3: CASSLAGGRGETQYF. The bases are TGTGCCAGCAGCTTAGCTGGAGGACGGGGGGAGACCCAGTACTTC.